This is a list of T cell receptor beta chains from one sample in a study of blood T cells in healthy people across ages. TCRdb re-called the 5' RACE reads through MiXCR, storing one row per CDR3 protein. The sample lists 910,000 or so distinct CDR3 sequences; 51% were seen once. The sequencing input was blood. The receptor set was obtained from a woman in her fifties or sixties in good health. Both conserved end residues are part of each CDR3. Each record gives: D gene, clone size, J gene, V gene, CDR3 protein, CDR3 DNA. A D gene is named only where the DNA matches it firmly. Clone size is stated in some rows and not others, as once, few, many or a class when expanded.

-,-,TRBJ2-7,TRBV29-1,CSVEWGAHEQYF,TGCAGCGTTGAGTGGGGGGCCCACGAGCAGTACTTC
-,-,TRBJ1-3,TRBV7-9,CASSTTDSGNTIYF,TGCGCCAGCAGCACGACAGACTCTGGAAACACCATATATTTT
-,few,TRBJ2-7,TRBV7-9,CASRGRGGEQYF,TGTGCCAGCAGGGGCAGGGGTGGAGAGCAGTACTTC
TRBD2,-,TRBJ2-1,TRBV10-3,CAISDQTSDVNEQFF,TGTGCCATCAGTGACCAGACTAGCGATGTCAATGAGCAGTTCTTC
-,few,TRBJ2-1,TRBV5-6,CASSLLRGNEQFF,TGTGCCAGCAGTTTGCTCCGTGGCAATGAGCAGTTCTTC
TRBD2,few,TRBJ2-7,TRBV5-1,CASRIGTSGSYEQYF,TGCGCCAGCAGGATTGGGACTAGCGGCTCCTACGAGCAGTACTTC
TRBD2,-,TRBJ2-7,TRBV20-1,CSARGGTSGRREQYF,TGCAGTGCTAGAGGAGGGACTAGCGGGAGGCGAGAGCAGTACTTC
-,-,TRBJ2-3,TRBV16,CASSAGRFSTDTQYF,TGTGCCAGCAGCGCGGGGCGCTTTAGCACAGATACGCAGTATTTT
-,-,TRBJ1-1,TRBV9,CASSPRKVGTEAFF,TGTGCCAGCAGCCCGCGCAAGGTGGGTACTGAAGCTTTCTTT
TRBD1,few,TRBJ2-7,TRBV4-2,CASSPPPLRDRIYEQYF,TGTGCCAGCAGCCCCCCGCCCCTCCGGGACAGGATATACGAGCAGTACTTC
TRBD1,few,TRBJ2-7,TRBV28,CASSLGTDYKAQYF,TGTGCCAGCAGTCTCGGGACAGACTACAAAGCCCAGTACTTC
-,-,TRBJ1-4,TRBV4-2,CASSQWVDYILFF,TGTGCCAGCAGCCAGTGGGTGGACTATATACTGTTTTTT
-,-,TRBJ1-5,TRBV20-1,CSARRWGARGNQPQHF,TGCAGTGCTCGCAGATGGGGGGCAAGAGGCAATCAGCCCCAGCATTTT
-,-,TRBJ2-3,TRBV4-1,CASSQVTSSDTQYF,TGCGCCAGCAGCCAAGTCACCAGTTCAGATACGCAGTATTTT
-,many,TRBJ2-7,TRBV7-2,CASSPRLWGTYEQYF,TGTGCCAGCAGCCCGCGCCTGTGGGGGACCTACGAGCAGTACTTC
-,-,TRBJ1-6,TRBV7-9,CASSLVVGVNSPLHF,TGTGCCAGCAGCTTAGTGGTGGGGGTCAATTCACCCCTCCACTTT